The rows below give T cell receptor beta chains drawn from one sample of a study of blood T cell repertoires in COVID-19. TCRdb keeps only in-frame clones here, not all; method: immunoSEQ multiplex PCR. Of 200,000 or so clones listed, about 86% are singletons. The sequenced sample consisted of peripheral blood. The source of these receptors is a man aged 30 to 45 with active or convalescent COVID-19. CDR3s include the opening cysteine and the closing phenylalanine or tryptophan.

j_call v_call cdr3_aa
TRBJ1-1 TRBV20-1 CSAQGRETFF
TRBJ2-3 TRBV2 CASSESLAGGFGVDTQYF
TRBJ2-1 TRBV11-3 CASSLRLAGVNNEQFF
TRBJ2-1 TRBV11-3 CASSSRDSGNEQFF
TRBJ1-1 TRBV19 CASSIERVNTEAFF
TRBJ1-2 TRBV4-3 CASSHADRAGGYTF
TRBJ1-6 TRBV5-4 CASSLRQGGNSPLHF
TRBJ1-4 TRBV19 CASSPRGTGAATNEKLFF
TRBJ1-2 TRBV19 CASSIRTGLNYGYTF
TRBJ2-1 TRBV2 CASSVGANYYNEQFF
TRBJ1-2 TRBV24-1 CATSRSTGEGYGYTF
TRBJ2-1 TRBV9 CASSPQAGGSQDEQFF
TRBJ1-5 TRBV3-1/TRBV3-2 CASSQDGDRPQHF
TRBJ1-1 TRBV4-1 CASSPSSGTGDTEAFF
TRBJ1-3 TRBV7-6 CASSPGQGAGNTIYF
TRBJ1-3 TRBV27 CASSLSGVGGNTIYF
TRBJ1-1 TRBV28 CASSVEGQVEAFF
TRBJ2-5 TRBV6-5 CASCYGPGGSETQYF
TRBJ1-2 TRBV9 CASSADPSGTGLVNGYTF
TRBJ1-5 TRBV19 CASRGQEGNQPQHF
TRBJ1-2 TRBV6-6 CASSNRDRGRGGYTF
TRBJ1-1 TRBV28 CAIKRDTMNTEAFF
TRBJ2-1 TRBV2 CASGGTGEERFF
TRBJ1-1 TRBV27 CASSPGQQTFF
TRBJ2-7 TRBV15 CATSRAGQGREQYF
TRBJ2-7 TRBV13 CASSLRLAGTYEQYF
TRBJ2-2 TRBV11-2 CASSLGAGANTGELFF
TRBJ2-7 TRBV30 CAWSVGGGVQYF
TRBJ1-1 TRBV9 CASGQLNTEAFF
TRBJ2-5 TRBV18 CASSTAGTSGTRTQYF
TRBJ2-3 TRBV24-1 CATSDRTGTEGSTDTQYF
TRBJ2-5 TRBV6-5 CASSYTWTGQVETQYF
TRBJ2-7 TRBV7-9 CASSPQPGQKGFEQYF
TRBJ1-1 TRBV7-2 CASSLDQVSNTEAFF
TRBJ2-4 TRBV2 CASKGAAKNIQYF
TRBJ1-4 TRBV19 CASWTGAPNEKLFF
TRBJ2-7 TRBV10-3 CAIGPDDRGEQYF
TRBJ2-7 TRBV3-1/TRBV3-2 CASSLGTSRRPYEQYF